The clone carrying this TCR beta chain was observed a handful of times. Antigen: not known. Produced via immunoSEQ multiplex PCR; TCRdb's table is partial and in-frame only. The sample carries around 100,000 clones, roughly 91% recorded once. V shed 2 bases, J shed 3 bases, and the junction held 8 bases outside the gene matches. The CDR3 is made up of 16 amino acids. The germline gives CDR1 MNHNY, CDR2 SVGAGI (reference sequence). These data come from a study of T cell responses to AZD1222 COVID-19 vaccine. Study observations and caveats: The reported proportion of spike-specific TCRs targeting unmutated variant regions was nearly half.

The sequence came from an adult in good health. The sequencing used peripheral blood, collected on day 0 of AZD1222 vaccination. The rearrangement uses TRBV6-6 and TRBJ1-2; 8 bases map to TRBD1. The CDR3 DNA reads TGTGCCAGCAGTTACCCTGGACAGGGAAGGGACTATGGCTACACCTTC. Amino acid sequence: CASSYPGQGRDYGYTF.